This T cell receptor beta chain appears in the sequencing data of a study of cytomegalovirus exposure and HLA in healthy donors. TCRdb's table, derived via immunoSEQ multiplex PCR, lists solely in-frame clones and lacks some. This table holds around 250,000 clones, about 90% found once. The germline V gene has CDR1 MRHNA and CDR2 SNTAGT. This CDR3 has 16 residues. Germline trimming cut 5 bases from V and 6 bases from J; bases unmatched to any gene: 9. Findings and limits, study-wide: First-cohort TCR clusters were later found to tend to co-occur in the roughly 110 validation repertoires.

About this clone itself: The antigen remains unidentified.

From the approximately 110-subject validation cohort, which was separate from the roughly 680-subject first cohort, the donors were drawn. Sample: PBMCs. The V call is TRBV6-4, the J call TRBJ2-2, with 10 bases matching TRBD1. The origin of this receptor is a woman in her 30s in good health and CMV-seronegative. CDR3 protein: CASSPPGQGIPGELFF. In DNA form, the CDR3 reads TGTGCCAGCAGTCCCCCGGGACAGGGGATCCCCGGGGAGCTGTTTTTT.